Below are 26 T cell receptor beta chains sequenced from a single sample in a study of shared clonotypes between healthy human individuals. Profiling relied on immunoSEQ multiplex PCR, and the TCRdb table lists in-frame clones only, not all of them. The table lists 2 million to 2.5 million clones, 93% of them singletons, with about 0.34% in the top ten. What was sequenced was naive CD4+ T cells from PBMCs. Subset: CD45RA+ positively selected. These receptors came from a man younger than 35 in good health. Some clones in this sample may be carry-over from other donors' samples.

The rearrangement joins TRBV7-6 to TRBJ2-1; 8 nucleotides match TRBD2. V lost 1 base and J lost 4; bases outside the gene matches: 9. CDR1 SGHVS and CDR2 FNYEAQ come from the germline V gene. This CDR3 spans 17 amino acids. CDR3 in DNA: TGTGCCAGCAGCTTAGTTAGGACTAGCAGACTATACAATGAGCAGTTCTTC. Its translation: CASSLVRTSRLYNEQFF.

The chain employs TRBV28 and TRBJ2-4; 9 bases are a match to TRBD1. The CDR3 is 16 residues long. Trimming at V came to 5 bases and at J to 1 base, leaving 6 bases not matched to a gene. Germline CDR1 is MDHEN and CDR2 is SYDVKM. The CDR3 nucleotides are TGTGCCAGCAGTCCCCGGACAGGGGTGGCCAAAAACATTCAGTACTTC. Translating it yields CASSPRTGVAKNIQYF.

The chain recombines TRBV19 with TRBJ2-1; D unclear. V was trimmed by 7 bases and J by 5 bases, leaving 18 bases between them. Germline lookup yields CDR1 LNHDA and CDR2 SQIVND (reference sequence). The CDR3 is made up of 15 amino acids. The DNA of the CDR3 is TGTGCCAGTACCCCCTGGCGTAGTCCCCACAATGAGCAGTTCTTC. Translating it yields CASTPWRSPHNEQFF.

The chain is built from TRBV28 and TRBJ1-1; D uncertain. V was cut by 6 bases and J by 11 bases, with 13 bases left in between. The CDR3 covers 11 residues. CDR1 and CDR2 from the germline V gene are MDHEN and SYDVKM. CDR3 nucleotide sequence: TGTGCCAGCAGCCTGGCGGGTGCTGCTTTCTTT. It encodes CASSLAGAAFF.

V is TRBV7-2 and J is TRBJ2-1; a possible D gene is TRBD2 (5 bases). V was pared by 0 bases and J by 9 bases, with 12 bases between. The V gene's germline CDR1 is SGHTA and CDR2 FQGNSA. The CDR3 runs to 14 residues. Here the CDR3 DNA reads TGTGCCAGCAGCTTAGCGGGAGTACGGGGTGAGCAGTTCTTC. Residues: CASSLAGVRGEQFF.

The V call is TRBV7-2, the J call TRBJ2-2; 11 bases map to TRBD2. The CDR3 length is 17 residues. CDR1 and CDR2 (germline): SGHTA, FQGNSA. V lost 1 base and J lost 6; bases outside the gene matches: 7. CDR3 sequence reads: CASSLDPLAGGPGELFF. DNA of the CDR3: TGTGCCAGCAGCTTAGATCCCCTAGCGGGAGGACCCGGGGAGCTGTTTTTT. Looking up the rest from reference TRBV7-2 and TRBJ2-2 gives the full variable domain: GAGVSQSPSNKVTEKGKDVELRCDPISGHTALYWYRQSLGQGLEFLIYFQGNSAPDKSGLPSDRFSAERTGGSVSTLTIQRTQQEDSAVYLCASSLDPLAGGPGELFFGEGSRLTVL.

The CDR3 nucleotides are TGTGCCAGCAGTGGGTGGGGCTTCAGCTCTGGGGCCAACGTCCTGACTTTC. The encoded protein is CASSGWGFSSGANVLTF. V gene TRBV27 combines with J gene TRBJ2-6, with a possible D match to TRBD1 (5 bases). V shed 5 bases and J shed 0 bases, with 14 bases lying between them. Germline lookup yields CDR1 MNHEY and CDR2 SMNVEV (reference sequence). This CDR3 region has 17 residues.

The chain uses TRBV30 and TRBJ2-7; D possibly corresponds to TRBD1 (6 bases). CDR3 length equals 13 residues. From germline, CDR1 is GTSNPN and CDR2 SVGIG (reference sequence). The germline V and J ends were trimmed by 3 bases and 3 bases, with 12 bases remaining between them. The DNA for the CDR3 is TGTGCCTGGAGCGAGCAGGGGCTCTACGAGCAGTACTTC. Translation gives CAWSEQGLYEQYF.

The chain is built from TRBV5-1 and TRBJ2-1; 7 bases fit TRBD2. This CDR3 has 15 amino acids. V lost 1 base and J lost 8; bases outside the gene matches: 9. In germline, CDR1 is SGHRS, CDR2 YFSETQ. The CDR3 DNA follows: TGCGCCAGCAGCTTGCAGGGCCCCGCGGGGGATGAGCAGTTCTTC. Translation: CASSLQGPAGDEQFF.

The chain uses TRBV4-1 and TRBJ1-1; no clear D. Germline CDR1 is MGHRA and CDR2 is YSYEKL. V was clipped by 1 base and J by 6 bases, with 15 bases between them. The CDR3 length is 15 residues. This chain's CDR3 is CASSQAGRMSAEAFF. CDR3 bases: TGCGCCAGCAGCCAAGCTGGCCGCATGAGCGCTGAAGCTTTCTTT.

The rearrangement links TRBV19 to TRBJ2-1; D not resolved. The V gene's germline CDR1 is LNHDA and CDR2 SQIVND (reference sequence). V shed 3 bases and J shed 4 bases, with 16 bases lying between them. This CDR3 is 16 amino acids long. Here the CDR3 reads CASSILRSGLYNEQFF. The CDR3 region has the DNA TGTGCCAGTAGTATTCTACGGTCCGGGTTATACAATGAGCAGTTCTTC.

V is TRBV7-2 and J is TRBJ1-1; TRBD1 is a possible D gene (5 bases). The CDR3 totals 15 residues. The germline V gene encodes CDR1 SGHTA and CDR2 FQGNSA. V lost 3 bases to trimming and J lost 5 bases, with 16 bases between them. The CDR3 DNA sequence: TGTGCCAGCAGCTTGACCAGGGACCGTGGGACTGAAGCTTTCTTT. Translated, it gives CASSLTRDRGTEAFF.

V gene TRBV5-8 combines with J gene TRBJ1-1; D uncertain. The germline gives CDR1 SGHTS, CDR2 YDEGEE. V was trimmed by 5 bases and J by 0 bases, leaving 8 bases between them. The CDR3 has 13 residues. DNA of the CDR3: TGTGCCAGCAGATGGGCCCTGAACACTGAAGCTTTCTTT. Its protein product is CASRWALNTEAFF.

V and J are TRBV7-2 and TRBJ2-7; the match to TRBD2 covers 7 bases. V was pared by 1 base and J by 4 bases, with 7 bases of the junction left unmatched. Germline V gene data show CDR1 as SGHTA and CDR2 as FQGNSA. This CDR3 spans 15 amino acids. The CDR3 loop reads CASSLGRESLYEQYF. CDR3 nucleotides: TGTGCCAGCAGCTTAGGGCGGGAGTCTTTGTACGAGCAGTACTTC.

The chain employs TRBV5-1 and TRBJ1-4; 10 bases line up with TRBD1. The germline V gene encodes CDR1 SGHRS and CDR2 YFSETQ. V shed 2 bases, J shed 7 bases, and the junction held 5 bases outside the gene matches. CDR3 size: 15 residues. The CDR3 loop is CASSFAGTGAEKLFF. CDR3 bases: TGCGCCAGCAGCTTCGCCGGGACAGGGGCTGAAAAACTGTTTTTT.

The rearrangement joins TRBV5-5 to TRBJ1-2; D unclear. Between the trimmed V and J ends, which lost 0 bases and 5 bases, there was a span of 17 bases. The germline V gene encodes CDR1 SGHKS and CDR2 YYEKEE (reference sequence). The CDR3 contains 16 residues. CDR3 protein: CASSLGPLPREYGYTF. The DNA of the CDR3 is TGTGCCAGCAGCTTGGGGCCTTTACCAAGGGAGTATGGCTACACCTTC.

Here the CDR3 reads CASSPRGRLDSPLHF. The CDR3 DNA is TGTGCCAGCTCACCTCGGGGCAGGCTCGATTCACCCCTCCACTTT. The chain is built from TRBV18 and TRBJ1-6; D may be TRBD1 (5 bases). Trimming shortened V by 3 bases and J by 8 bases, and 14 bases separated the two germline ends. This CDR3 comprises 15 residues. Looked up from germline, CDR1 is KGHSH and CDR2 is LQKENI.

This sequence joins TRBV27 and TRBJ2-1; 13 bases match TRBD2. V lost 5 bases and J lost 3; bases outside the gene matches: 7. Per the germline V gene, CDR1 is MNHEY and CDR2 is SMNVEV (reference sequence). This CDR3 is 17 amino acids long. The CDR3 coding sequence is TGTGCCAGCAGTACATATGGGACTAGCGGGGTCTACAATGAGCAGTTCTTC. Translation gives CASSTYGTSGVYNEQFF.

The CDR3 coding sequence is TGTGCCAGCAGCTTCAAGGGTTCTGGGGCCAACGTCCTGACTTTC. The encoded protein is CASSFKGSGANVLTF. This chain joins TRBV27 and TRBJ2-6; D is unresolved. The CDR3 totals 15 residues. Between the trimmed V and J ends, which lost 6 bases and 1 base, there was a span of 10 bases. Germline-derived CDR1 and CDR2 are MNHEY and SMNVEV (reference sequence).

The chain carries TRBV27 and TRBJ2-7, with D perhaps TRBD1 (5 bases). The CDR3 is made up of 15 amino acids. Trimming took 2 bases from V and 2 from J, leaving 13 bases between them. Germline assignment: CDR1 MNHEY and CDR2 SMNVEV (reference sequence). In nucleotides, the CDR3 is TGTGCCAGCAGTTTAGGGCCAGGGTGGGCCTACGAGCAGTACTTC. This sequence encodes CASSLGPGWAYEQYF.

CDR3 amino acids: CASSEYGQYNQPQHF. CDR3 bases: TGTGCCAGCAGCGAGTACGGACAGTACAATCAGCCCCAGCATTTT. This chain links TRBV7-2 with TRBJ1-5; D might be TRBD1 (6 bases). Trimming removed 5 bases from V and 3 bases from J, with 14 bases in between. Looked up from germline, CDR1 is SGHTA and CDR2 is FQGNSA. The CDR3 spans 15 residues.

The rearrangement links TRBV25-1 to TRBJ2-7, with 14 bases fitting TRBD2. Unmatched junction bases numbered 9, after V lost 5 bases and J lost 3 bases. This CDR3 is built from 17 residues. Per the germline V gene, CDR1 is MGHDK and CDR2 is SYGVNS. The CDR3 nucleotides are TGTGCCAGCAGTCACCATTACGGGACTAGCGGGAGCTACGAGCAGTACTTC. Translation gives CASSHHYGTSGSYEQYF.

The CDR3 is CASRGLAGGPYNEQFF. The CDR3 nucleotides read TGTGCCAGCAGGGGACTAGCGGGAGGGCCCTACAATGAGCAGTTCTTC. V and J are TRBV14 and TRBJ2-1; 16 bases match TRBD2. Germline V gene lookup returns CDR1 SGHDN and CDR2 FVKESK. This CDR3 contains 16 residues. Trimming took 6 bases from V and 2 from J; bases not matched to a gene: 1.

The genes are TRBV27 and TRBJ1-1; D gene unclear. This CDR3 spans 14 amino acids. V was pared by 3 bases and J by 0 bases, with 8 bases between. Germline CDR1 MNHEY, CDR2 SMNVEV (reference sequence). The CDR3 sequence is CASSFGLLNTEAFF. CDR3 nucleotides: TGTGCCAGCAGTTTTGGTCTTTTGAACACTGAAGCTTTCTTT.

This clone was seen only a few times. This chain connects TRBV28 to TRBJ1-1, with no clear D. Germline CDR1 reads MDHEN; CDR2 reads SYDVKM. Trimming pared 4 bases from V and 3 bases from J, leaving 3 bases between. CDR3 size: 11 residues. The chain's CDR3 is CASSYDTEAFF. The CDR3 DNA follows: TGTGCCAGCAGTTATGACACTGAAGCTTTCTTT. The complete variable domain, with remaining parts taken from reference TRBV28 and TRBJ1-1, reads DVKVTQSSRYLVKRTGEKVFLECVQDMDHENMFWYRQDPGLGLRLIYFSYDVKMKEKGDIPEGYSVSREKKERFSLILESASTNQTSMYLCASSYDTEAFFGQGTRLTVV.

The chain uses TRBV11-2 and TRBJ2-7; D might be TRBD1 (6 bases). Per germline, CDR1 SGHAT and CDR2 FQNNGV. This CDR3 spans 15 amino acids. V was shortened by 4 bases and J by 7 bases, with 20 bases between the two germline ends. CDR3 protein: CASSYLGDNQWEQYF. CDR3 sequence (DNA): TGTGCCAGCAGCTACCTCGGGGACAACCAGTGGGAGCAGTACTTC.